The 10 T cell receptor beta chains listed next were all sequenced from one sample in a study of T cells after yellow fever vaccination. TCRdb re-called the 5' RACE reads through MiXCR, storing one row per CDR3 protein. This sample has a few hundred thousand distinct CDR3 sequences, with about a sixth found just once. The sequencing used PBMCs, collected less than 6 days after the first yellow fever vaccination. The receptor set was obtained from a man aged 18 to 30 who received the YFV17D yellow fever vaccine.

The chain employs TRBV6-2 or TRBV6-3 and TRBJ2-7; possibly TRBD2 for D (5 bases). The CDR3 extends over 15 amino acids. V dropped 0 bases and J dropped 2 bases, with 11 bases sitting between them. Per the germline V gene, CDR1 is MNHEY and CDR2 is SVGEGT. Written as DNA, the CDR3 is TGTGCCAGCAGTTACTCGGCCGAGGAGGCCTACGAGCAGTACGTC. It translates to CASSYSAEEAYEQYV.

This clonotype was found a few times. V usage is TRBV5-6 and J usage is TRBJ2-3, with TRBD1 matching 8 bases. The V gene end was trimmed by 4 bases and the J gene end by 3 bases; junction bases not matched to a gene: 7. This CDR3 has 15 residues. Germline V lookup: CDR1 SGHDT, CDR2 YYEEEE. The CDR3 DNA sequence: TGTGCCAGCAGCAACCGACAGGGGATAACAGATACGCAGTATTTT. This gives the protein CASSNRQGITDTQYF.

This clonotype was seen only a few times. The J gene is TRBJ2-5, the V gene TRBV5-6, with unresolved D. Germline-derived CDR1 and CDR2 are SGHDT and YYEEEE. V shed 2 bases and J shed 3 bases, with 5 bases lying between them. The CDR3 length is 12 residues. This CDR3 is CASSFQEETQYF. Here the CDR3 DNA reads TGTGCCAGCAGCTTCCAGGAAGAGACCCAGTACTTC.

The sample holds a few counts of this clonotype. The genes are TRBV18 and TRBJ2-2, with D hard to call. This CDR3 is 14 amino acids long. Looked up from germline, CDR1 is KGHSH and CDR2 is LQKENI. The V gene lost 3 bases and the J gene lost 1 base, with 6 bases spanning the gap. DNA of the CDR3: TGTGCCAGCTCACCGAGGCAGAACACCGGGGAGCTGTTTTTT. Its protein is CASSPRQNTGELFF.

This chain uses TRBV5-4 with TRBJ1-6; D may be TRBD1 (5 bases). V lost 5 bases and J lost 8, with 14 bases in between. Per germline, CDR1 SGHNT and CDR2 YYREEE (reference sequence). CDR3 length: 14 residues. The CDR3, as DNA: TGTGCCAGCAGTTCCCGGGGCCCCGATTCACCCCTCCACTTT. This translates into CASSSRGPDSPLHF.

V is TRBV4-1 and J is TRBJ1-1; 7 bases agree with TRBD1. The ends lost 0 bases at V and 4 bases at J; junction bases unmatched: 5. The CDR3 is 15 residues long. Germline-derived CDR1 and CDR2 are MGHRA and YSYEKL. The CDR3 region has the DNA TGCGCCAGCAGCCAAGATCCAGGGGGTGCCACTGAAGCTTTCTTT. Translation gives CASSQDPGGATEAFF.

CDR3 nucleotides: TGCAGTGCCTCACAGAGGGGACGATATAGCAATCAGCCCCAGCATTTT. Amino acid sequence: CSASQRGRYSNQPQHF. The chain joins TRBV20-1 to TRBJ1-5; D is possibly TRBD1 (5 bases). This CDR3 comprises 16 residues. CDR1 is DFQATT, CDR2 SNEGSKA, per germline (reference sequence). The V end lost 6 bases, the J end lost 0 bases, and 18 bases lay between the germline ends.

V is TRBV7-9 and J is TRBJ2-1; 9 nucleotides match TRBD1. Trimming cost V 6 bases and J 6 bases; bases outside gene matches: 15. Germline loops: CDR1 SEHNR, CDR2 FQNEAQ (reference sequence). The CDR3 is 17 residues long. CDR3 protein: CASRSVVPGQGINEQFF. As DNA, the CDR3 is TGTGCCAGCAGATCCGTGGTTCCGGGACAGGGAATCAATGAGCAGTTCTTC.

J is TRBJ1-4 and V is TRBV7-8, with TRBD1 identical over 9 bases. Per the germline V gene, CDR1 is SGHVS and CDR2 is FQNEAQ. Trimming took 6 bases from V and 6 from J; bases not matched to a gene: 11. CDR3 length: 16 amino acids. CDR3 DNA: TGTGCCAGCAGACCAAACAGGGGGCGAATGGATGAAAAACTGTTTTTT. Translation gives CASRPNRGRMDEKLFF.

The table lists this clonotype with many counts. The chain combines TRBV29-1 with TRBJ2-1; D gene ambiguous. The V end lost 0 bases, the J end lost 11 bases, and 20 bases lay between the germline ends. This CDR3 has 15 residues. Germline V gives CDR1 SQVTM, CDR2 ANQGSEA. Here the CDR3 DNA reads TGCAGCGTTGAAGATCGCGGCTCTCCTACAATGAAGCAGTTCTTC. Translating gives CSVEDRGSPTMKQFF.